The 20 T cell receptor beta chains reported below all come from one sample, sequenced in a study of regulatory T cells in long-lasting Graves disease. Described time point: newly diagnosed GD, antithyroid drugs for less than 3 months. Generation of the TCR library employed RNA extracted from PBMCs. Library construction for TCR beta used iRepertoire HTBI primers and Arm-PCR of CDR3 regions. TCRdb redid the calling of the multiplex PCR reads with MiXCR, one entry per CDR3 protein. Among some 560,000 distinct CDR3 sequences listed, approximately 16% were seen once. Separately, the same data were catalogued under a study of T cells in Graves' hyperthyroidism and ophthalmopathy.

The sample was peripheral blood mononuclear cells (PBMCs), taken at new diagnosis, from a patient treated with antithyroid drugs. The receptors stem from a middle-aged woman with Graves disease.

Only a few counts were recorded for this clonotype. J is TRBJ2-3 and V is TRBV5-1; no clear D gene. V was shortened by 3 bases and J by 1 base, with 6 bases between the two germline ends. Germline CDR1 reads SGHRS; CDR2 reads YFSETQ. This CDR3 comprises 13 residues. The CDR3, as DNA: TGCGCCAGCAGCTGGAGTGGCACAGATACGCAGTATTTT. Its translation is CASSWSGTDTQYF.

This clonotype was seen many times. The chain joins TRBV2 to TRBJ2-7, with 13 nucleotides matching TRBD2. CDR1 and CDR2 (germline): SNHLY, FYNNEI. The CDR3 runs 16 residues. V was pared by 4 bases and J by 2 bases, with 5 bases of the junction left unmatched. CDR3 amino acids: CASSVGLAGSTYEQYF. CDR3 nucleotide sequence: TGTGCCAGCAGTGTGGGACTAGCGGGGTCAACCTACGAGCAGTACTTC.

The genes are TRBV27 and TRBJ2-4; D is possibly TRBD2 (6 bases). Germline V gene sequence: CDR1 MNHEY, CDR2 SMNVEV (reference sequence). CDR3 length: 16 amino acids. Between the trimmed V and J ends, which lost 6 bases and 2 bases, there was a span of 17 bases. CDR3: CASSFPTSQPKNIQYF. CDR3 DNA: TGTGCCAGCAGCTTCCCCACTAGCCAACCCAAAAACATTCAGTACTTC.

This clonotype has at least ten counts. J is TRBJ1-2 and V is TRBV9; D possibly corresponds to TRBD1 (6 bases). Germline V gene sequence: CDR1 SGDLS, CDR2 YYNGEE. Trimming took 9 bases from V and 3 from J, leaving 15 bases between them. CDR3 length: 13 amino acids. CDR3 nucleotides: TGTGCCAACCATAGACAGGCGGACTATGGCTACACCTTC. Encoded protein: CANHRQADYGYTF.

The chain links TRBV15 to TRBJ1-5; weak D call: TRBD1 (5 bases). Trimming shortened V by 3 bases and J by 5 bases, and 8 bases separated the two germline ends. Germline-derived CDR1 and CDR2 are LNHNV and YYDKDF (reference sequence). There are 13 residues in the CDR3. CDR3 amino acids: CATSRDIYQPQHF. The CDR3 DNA is TGTGCCACCAGCAGGGACATCTATCAGCCCCAGCATTTT.

This clonotype was seen repeatedly, ten times or more. The V and J genes are TRBV5-1 and TRBJ1-2; D is perhaps TRBD1 (5 bases). Germline values: CDR1 SGHRS, CDR2 YFSETQ. The V end lost 4 bases, the J end lost 4 bases, and 17 bases lay between the germline ends. The CDR3 is 15 residues long. This CDR3 reads CASSTSAGTAYGYTF. DNA for the CDR3: TGCGCCAGCAGCACCTCGGCGGGGACTGCCTATGGCTACACCTTC.

This clonotype showed up just a few times. This chain joins TRBV29-1 and TRBJ1-2; D may be TRBD1 (5 bases). CDR3 length: 12 residues. V dropped 7 bases and J dropped 6 bases, with 15 bases sitting between them. Germline CDR1 is SQVTM and CDR2 is ANQGSEA. Written as DNA, the CDR3 is TGCAGCGCGCCGCGAGGGGCACATGGCTACACCTTC. Its translation is CSAPRGAHGYTF. The complete variable domain, with remaining parts taken from reference TRBV29-1 and TRBJ1-2, reads SAVISQKPSRDICQRGTSLTIQCQVDSQVTMMFWYRQQPGQSLTLIATANQGSEATYESGFVIDKFPISRPNLTFSTLTVSNMSPEDSSIYLCSAPRGAHGYTFGSGTRLTVV.

The genes are TRBV9 and TRBJ2-5, with D hard to call. This CDR3 is built from 15 residues. V shed 4 bases and J shed 2 bases, with 15 bases lying between them. Germline lookup yields CDR1 SGDLS and CDR2 YYNGEE. Here the CDR3 reads CASSPLAVTQETQYF. The CDR3 DNA is TGTGCCAGCAGCCCCCTCGCGGTTACTCAAGAGACCCAGTACTTC.

This clonotype was recorded a few times. The chain uses TRBV29-1 and TRBJ1-2; D might be TRBD1 (5 bases). V lost 4 bases and J 2 bases, leaving 14 bases between the germline ends. The CDR3 has 14 residues. Germline CDR1 reads SQVTM; CDR2 reads ANQGSEA. The DNA of the CDR3 is TGCAGCGTTGGAGGGGCCTCTTTGAACTATGGCTACACCTTC. As protein: CSVGGASLNYGYTF.

The sample holds many counts of this clonotype. J is TRBJ2-3 and V is TRBV10-3, with D uncertain. This CDR3 contains 15 residues. Trimming removed 0 bases from V and 3 bases from J, with 10 bases in between. Germline CDR1 ENHRY, CDR2 SYGVKD. As DNA, the CDR3 is TGTGCCATCAGTGAGTCGTACGCCACTACAGATACGCAGTATTTT. Encoded protein: CAISESYATTDTQYF.

This clonotype was recorded a few times. This sequence joins TRBV18 and TRBJ1-5; a possible D gene is TRBD1 (6 bases). V gave up 2 bases and J gave up 3 bases, with 17 bases separating them. Germline V gene lookup returns CDR1 KGHSH and CDR2 LQKENI. This CDR3 comprises 17 residues. CDR3 protein: CASSPGGTPIYNQPQHF. The CDR3 nucleotides are TGTGCCAGCTCACCAGGAGGGACACCTATCTACAATCAGCCCCAGCATTTT.

The V call is TRBV28, the J call TRBJ2-7; D possibly corresponds to TRBD1 (5 bases). Trimming took off 8 bases at V and 4 bases at J, with 18 bases between the two ends. Germline V CDR1 and CDR2: MDHEN, SYDVKM. The CDR3 loop spans 14 amino acids. CDR3 protein: CASDSAGNRYEQYF. The CDR3 region has the DNA TGTGCCAGCGATTCCGCAGGGAACCGGTACGAGCAGTACTTC.

This clonotype was counted at least ten times. The rearrangement joins TRBV12-3 or TRBV12-4 to TRBJ1-2; D ambiguous. The CDR3 totals 14 residues. The ends were cut back, 6 bases at V and 0 bases at J, with 11 bases in the middle. CDR3 loop: CASSPGRANYGYTF. As DNA, the CDR3 is TGTGCCAGCAGCCCGGGGAGGGCTAACTATGGCTACACCTTC.

V gene TRBV9 combines with J gene TRBJ2-3; TRBD2 matches at 9 bases. The trim removed 2 bases at V and 3 bases at J, leaving 10 bases unmatched. Germline values: CDR1 SGDLS, CDR2 YYNGEE. The CDR3 has 17 amino acids. The CDR3 nucleotides read TGTGCCAGCAGCGTCGAGGGCGGGGGGGGGATTACAGATACGCAGTATTTT. Its protein product is CASSVEGGGGITDTQYF.

This clonotype turned up a few times. This sequence joins TRBV20-1 and TRBJ1-1, with D unresolved. Trimming left V 5 bases short and J 1 base short, with 8 bases between. This CDR3 is 12 amino acids long. Germline V lookup: CDR1 DFQATT, CDR2 SNEGSKA (reference sequence). The CDR3 DNA follows: TGCAGTGCTCAGAGGTGGAACACTGAAGCTTTCTTT. Translated: CSAQRWNTEAFF.

Many counts were recorded for this clonotype. The chain joins TRBV12-3 or TRBV12-4 to TRBJ1-4; 7 bases are shared with TRBD1. V lost 7 bases to trimming and J lost 5 bases; unmatched junction nucleotides: 4. The CDR3 extends over 13 amino acids. The CDR3 coding sequence is TGTGCCAGCACCCGGACAGGCAATGAAAAACTGTTTTTT. Encoded protein: CASTRTGNEKLFF.

In its sample, this clonotype was seen many times. The chain carries TRBV2 and TRBJ1-1, with 8 bases matching TRBD1. V was clipped by 6 bases and J by 0 bases; unmatched bases: 6. Looked up from germline, CDR1 is SNHLY and CDR2 is FYNNEI. The CDR3 totals 15 residues. CDR3 nucleotide sequence: TGTGCCAGCAGCGACGGACAGGGCCTGAACACTGAAGCTTTCTTT. It yields the protein CASSDGQGLNTEAFF.

This clonotype was detected only a few times. The rearrangement joins TRBV7-3 to TRBJ2-2; 7 bases align to TRBD2. V dropped 1 base and J dropped 0; count of bases not matched to a gene: 5. The germline V gene encodes CDR1 SGHTA and CDR2 FQGTGA. The CDR3 totals 17 residues. CDR3 sequence (DNA): TGTGCCAGCAGCTTAAGAGTCGCGGGGGCGAACACCGGGGAGCTGTTTTTT. This translates into CASSLRVAGANTGELFF.

In its sample, this clonotype was seen many times. The chain uses TRBV29-1 and TRBJ1-1; unclear D gene. This CDR3 region has 11 residues. V was clipped by 6 bases and J by 5 bases, with 10 bases between them. Germline lookup yields CDR1 SQVTM and CDR2 ANQGSEA. The CDR3 sequence: CSVAIWTEAFF. In DNA, the CDR3 is TGCAGCGTCGCTATTTGGACTGAAGCTTTCTTT.

Regarding this clonotype: A single base separates this from a much larger clone, so it may be a read error. This chain links TRBV7-3 with TRBJ2-3, with D perhaps matching TRBD2 (7 bases). Germline V gene lookup returns CDR1 SGHTA and CDR2 FQGTGA. CDR3 length: 17 amino acids. CDR3 nucleotides: TGTGCCGGCAGCTTACTTGGGGGGGCCGTTAGCACAGATACGCAGTATTTT. Protein product: CAGSLLGGAVSTDTQYF. Full variable domain (outside the CDR3, taken from reference TRBV7-3 and TRBJ2-3): GAGVSQTPSNKVTEKGKYVELRCDPISGHTALYWYRQSLGQGPEFLIYFQGTGAADDSGLPNDRFFAVRPEGSVSTLKIQRTERGDSAVYLCAGSLLGGAVSTDTQYFGPGTRLTVL.